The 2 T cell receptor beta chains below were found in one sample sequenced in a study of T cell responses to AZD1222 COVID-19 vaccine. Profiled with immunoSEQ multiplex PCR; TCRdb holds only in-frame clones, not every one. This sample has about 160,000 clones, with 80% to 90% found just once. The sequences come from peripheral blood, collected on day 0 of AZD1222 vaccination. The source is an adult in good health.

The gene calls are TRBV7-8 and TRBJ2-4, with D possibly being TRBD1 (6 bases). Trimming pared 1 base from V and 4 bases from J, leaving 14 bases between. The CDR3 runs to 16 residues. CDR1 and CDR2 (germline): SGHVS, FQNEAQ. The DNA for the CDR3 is TGTGCCAGCAGCTTAGTCACAGGGTCGTGGAAAAACATTCAGTACTTC. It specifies CASSLVTGSWKNIQYF.

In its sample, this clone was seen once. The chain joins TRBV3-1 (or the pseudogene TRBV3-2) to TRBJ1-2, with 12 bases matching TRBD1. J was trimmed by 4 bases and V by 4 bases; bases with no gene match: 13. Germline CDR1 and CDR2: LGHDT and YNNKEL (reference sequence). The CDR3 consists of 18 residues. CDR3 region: CASSRPGQGAGRGYGYTF. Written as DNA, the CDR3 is TGTGCCAGCAGCCGTCCGGGACAGGGGGCGGGAAGGGGCTATGGCTACACCTTC.